This T cell receptor beta chain was recorded in a study of blood T cell repertoires in COVID-19. Study in general: Sites in the United States, Italy and Spain provided acute and convalescent COVID-19 samples. Sample material is recorded as cDNA or gDNA derived from T cells, B-cell-depleted T cells, or PBMCs.

The ends lost 0 bases at V and 0 bases at J; junction bases unmatched: 8. Germline V lookup: CDR1 LNHNV, CDR2 YYDKDF (reference sequence). CDR3 length equals 19 residues. As handled by the study authors: From reference gene primer amplification, estimates of nucleated cell counts were derived. TCRdb's table, derived via immunoSEQ multiplex PCR, lists solely in-frame clones and lacks some. The D gene and trimming were derived from the DNA, and the V and J assignments and clone size from that table. The sample contains around 120,000 clones, approximately 86% of which appear only once. This chain uses TRBV15 with TRBJ2-6; 7 nucleotides line up with TRBD2. The sample comprised peripheral blood. The TCR originated in a human donor in a cohort sampled during active COVID-19. CDR3 sequence: CATSRDRGGESSGANVLTF. As DNA, the CDR3 is TGTGCCACCAGCAGAGATCGGGGAGGGGAGAGCTCTGGGGCCAACGTCCTGACTTTC.